This TCR beta chain derives from a study of blood T cell repertoires in COVID-19. Trimming pared 5 bases from V and 6 bases from J, leaving 13 bases between. CDR3 length: 13 residues. This clone was observed once. TCRdb keeps only in-frame clones here, not all; method: immunoSEQ multiplex PCR. Of fewer than 100,000 clones in the sample, more than 80% were seen once. This chain joins TRBV12-3 or TRBV12-4 and TRBJ1-2; the D gene is possibly TRBD1 (5 bases). This receptor was identified in a woman aged 80 or older with acute or convalescent COVID-19. The specimen was peripheral blood. The CDR3 DNA reads as TGTGCCAGCAGTCCCGGGACTAAGGATGGCTACACCTTC. Amino acids: CASSPGTKDGYTF.